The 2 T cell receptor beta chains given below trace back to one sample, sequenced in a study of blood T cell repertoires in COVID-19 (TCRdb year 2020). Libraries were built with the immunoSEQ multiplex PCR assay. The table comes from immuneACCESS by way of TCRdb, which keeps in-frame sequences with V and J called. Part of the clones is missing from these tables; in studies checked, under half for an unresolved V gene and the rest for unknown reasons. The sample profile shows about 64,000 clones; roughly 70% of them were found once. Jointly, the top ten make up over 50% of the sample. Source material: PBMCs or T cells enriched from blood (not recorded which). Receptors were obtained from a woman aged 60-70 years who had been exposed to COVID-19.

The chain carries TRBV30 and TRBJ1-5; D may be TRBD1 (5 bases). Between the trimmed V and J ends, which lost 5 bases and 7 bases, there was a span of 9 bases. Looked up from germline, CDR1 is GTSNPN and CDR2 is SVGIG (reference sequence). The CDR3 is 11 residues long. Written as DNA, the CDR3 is TGTGCCTGGGGGGAGGGGCAGCCCCAGCATTTT. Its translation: CAWGEGQPQHF. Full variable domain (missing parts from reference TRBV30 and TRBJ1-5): SQTIHQWPATLVQPVGSPLSLECTVEGTSNPNLYWYRQAAGRGLQLLFYSVGIGQISSEVPQNLSASRPQDRQFILSSKKLLLSDSGFYLCAWGEGQPQHFGDGTRLSIL.

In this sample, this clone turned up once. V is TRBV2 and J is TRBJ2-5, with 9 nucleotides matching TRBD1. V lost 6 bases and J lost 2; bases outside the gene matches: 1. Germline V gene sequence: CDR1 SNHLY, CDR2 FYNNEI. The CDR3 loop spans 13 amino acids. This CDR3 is CASRGTGQETQYF. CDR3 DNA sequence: TGTGCCAGCAGGGGGACAGGGCAAGAGACCCAGTACTTC.